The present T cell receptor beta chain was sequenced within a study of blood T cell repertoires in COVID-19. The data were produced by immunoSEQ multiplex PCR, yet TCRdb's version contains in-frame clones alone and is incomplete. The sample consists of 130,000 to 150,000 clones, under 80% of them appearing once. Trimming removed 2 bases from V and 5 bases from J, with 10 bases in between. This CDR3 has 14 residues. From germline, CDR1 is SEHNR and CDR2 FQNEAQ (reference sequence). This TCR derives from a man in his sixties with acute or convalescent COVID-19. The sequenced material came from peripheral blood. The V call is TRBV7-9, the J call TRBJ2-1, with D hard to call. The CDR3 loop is CASSLSAANNEQFF. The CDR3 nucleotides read TGTGCCAGCAGCTTATCCGCTGCTAACAATGAGCAGTTCTTC.